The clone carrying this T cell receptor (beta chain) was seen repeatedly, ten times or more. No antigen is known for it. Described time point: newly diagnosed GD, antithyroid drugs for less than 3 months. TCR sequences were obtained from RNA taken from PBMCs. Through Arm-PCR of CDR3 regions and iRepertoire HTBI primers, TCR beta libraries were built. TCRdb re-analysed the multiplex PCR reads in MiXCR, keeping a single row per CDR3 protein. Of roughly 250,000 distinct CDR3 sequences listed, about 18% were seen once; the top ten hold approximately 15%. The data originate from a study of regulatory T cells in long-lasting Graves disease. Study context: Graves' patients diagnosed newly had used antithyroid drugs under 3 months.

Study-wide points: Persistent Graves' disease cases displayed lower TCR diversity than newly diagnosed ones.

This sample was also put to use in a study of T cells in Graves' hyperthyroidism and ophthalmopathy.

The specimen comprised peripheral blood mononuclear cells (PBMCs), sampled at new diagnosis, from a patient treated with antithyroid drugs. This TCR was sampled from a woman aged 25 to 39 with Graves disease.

The CDR3: CSVAYARAGNTGELFF. The CDR3 nucleotides are TGCAGCGTTGCCTACGCTAGGGCAGGAAACACCGGGGAGCTGTTTTTT. This chain uses TRBV29-1 with TRBJ2-2; D gene uncertain. Trimming left V 4 bases short and J 2 bases short, with 17 bases between. Germline V lookup: CDR1 SQVTM, CDR2 ANQGSEA. The CDR3 contains 16 residues.